The entry that follows covers one TCR beta chain sequence. The germline V gene encodes CDR1 KGHSH and CDR2 LQKENI. The CDR3 spans 17 residues. This specimen comes from a study of monozygotic twins with inflammatory bowel disease. From 3500 ng of total RNA, each TCR library was prepared. TCRdb reprocessed the 5' RACE reads, keeping one entry per CDR3 protein, no DNA. This sample contains some 190,000 distinct CDR3 sequences. Whole blood that had not undergone T cell sorting provided the isolated total RNA. Specimen: blood. The sequence came from a human donor with ulcerative colitis or Crohn's disease, or a healthy co-twin of an affected twin (not recorded which). This chain uses TRBV18 with TRBJ2-1; TCRdb gives TRBD2 as the D gene, but with no DNA this cannot be confirmed. This CDR3 is CASSPRLLAGVVNEQFF.